The clone carrying this TCR beta chain was recorded only once. The source of the sample is a study of blood T cell repertoires in COVID-19. The CDR3 consists of 16 residues. In germline, CDR1 is MNHEY, CDR2 SVGAGI. V was shortened by 0 bases and J by 4 bases, with 12 bases between the two germline ends. TCRdb's copy holds only in-frame clones and misses some; the assay was immunoSEQ multiplex PCR. The sample contains 490,000 or so clones, around nine tenths of which appear only once. This rearrangement joins TRBV6-5 to TRBJ2-2, with a tentative D call TRBD2 (5 bases). Sequenced material: PBMCs or T cells enriched from blood (not recorded which). The clonotype comes from a woman in her 40s who had recovered from COVID-19. The CDR3 here is CASSYSDTGVTGELFF. The CDR3 region has the DNA TGTGCCAGCAGTTACTCGGATACCGGGGTCACCGGGGAGCTGTTTTTT.